This entry lists 31 T cell receptor beta chains sequenced from one sample in a study of molecular identifiers for immune sequencing clone quantification. TCRdb reprocessed the PCR reads via MiXCR and lists one record per CDR3 protein. This sample yields about 510,000 distinct CDR3 sequences, of which roughly a fifth are seen a single time; 0.7% to 1% belongs to the top ten. What was sequenced was naive CD8+ T cells from blood, with Jurkat cell RNA spiked in. Subset in this sample: FACS-sorted CD8+CD4-CCR7+CD45RA+ naive T cells. Source of these receptors: a human donor in good health. Some libraries in this study had Jurkat cell RNA spiked in.

Notes on this clonotype: A much larger clone sits a single nucleotide away, making a read error possible. The chain combines TRBV7-9 with TRBJ1-1, with D possibly matching TRBD1 (6 bases). Germline CDR1 and CDR2: SEHNR and FQNEAQ (reference sequence). CDR3 length equals 13 residues. V lost 3 bases to trimming and J lost 7 bases, with 12 bases between them. CDR3 nucleotides: TGTGCCAGCAGCTTTCCAGGGGAGATTGAAGCTTTCTTT. Its protein is CASSFPGEIEAFF.

The sample holds a few counts of this clonotype. The chain combines TRBV6-2 or TRBV6-3 with TRBJ2-1, with TRBD1 as a possible D gene (5 bases). The CDR3 covers 16 residues. Per germline, CDR1 MNHEY and CDR2 SVGEGT. Trimming pared 1 base from V and 2 bases from J, leaving 12 bases between. CDR3 nucleotides: TGTGCCAGCAGTTACTGGGGCAGACCCCCCTACAATGAGCAGTTCTTC. Translation gives CASSYWGRPPYNEQFF.

This clonotype was detected ten times or more. The chain joins TRBV28 to TRBJ1-5; D remains unclear. V shed 6 bases and J shed 3 bases, with 15 bases lying between them. The germline gives CDR1 MDHEN, CDR2 SYDVKM. CDR3 length equals 15 residues. This CDR3 is CASSHEVEANQPQHF. CDR3 coding DNA: TGTGCCAGCAGCCATGAGGTGGAAGCCAATCAGCCCCAGCATTTT.

This clonotype was picked up many times. The rearrangement uses TRBV29-1 and TRBJ2-7, with unresolved D. CDR3 size: 12 residues. Trimming pared 6 bases from V and 3 bases from J, leaving 12 bases between. CDR1 is SQVTM and CDR2 is ANQGSEA in the germline V gene. The CDR3 sequence: CSVPGSHYEQYF. The CDR3 bases are TGCAGCGTCCCCGGGTCTCACTACGAGCAGTACTTC.

This clonotype was recorded at least ten times. The CDR3 coding sequence is TGCAGCGTTGTCACCGGGGGGAGTCCCTACGAGCAGTACTTC. It specifies CSVVTGGSPYEQYF. V and J are TRBV29-1 and TRBJ2-7; 7 bases line up with TRBD2. After removal of 4 bases from V and 2 bases from J, the junction contained 8 bases not matched to a gene. The CDR3 runs 14 residues. CDR1 is SQVTM and CDR2 is ANQGSEA in the germline V gene.

There are a few counts of this clonotype. Here the CDR3 DNA reads TGCGCCAGCAGCCAAGATTACGGGACGCTCGGCGAGCAGTACTTC. It is translated as CASSQDYGTLGEQYF. J is TRBJ2-7 and V is TRBV4-3, with D tentatively TRBD1 or TRBD2 (5 bases each). V lost 0 bases and J lost 6, with 15 bases in between. The germline gives CDR1 LGHNA, CDR2 YSLEER. The CDR3 extends over 15 amino acids.

A note on this clonotype: One end of the junction fails to match germline, which may point to a read error. The V and J genes are TRBV19 and TRBJ1-4; a possible D gene is TRBD1 (6 bases). CDR3 length: 14 residues. CDR1 is LNHDA and CDR2 is SQIVND in the germline V gene (reference sequence). DNA for the CDR3: TGTGCCAGTAACCAGGGGACGGCGAATGAAGAACTGTTTTTT. As protein: CASNQGTANEELFF.

The chain combines TRBV12-3 or TRBV12-4 with TRBJ1-4, with unresolved D. V lost 4 bases to trimming and J lost 4 bases, with 7 bases between them. This CDR3 spans 13 amino acids. CDR3 sequence: CASSSLINEKLFF. The CDR3 region has the DNA TGTGCCAGCAGTTCTCTAATTAATGAAAAACTGTTTTTT.

Notes on this clonotype: Mismatch with germline at one junction end may stem from a read error. The V gene is TRBV27, the J gene TRBJ2-7; 10 bases fit TRBD2. CDR3 length: 15 amino acids. Germline V gene sequence: CDR1 MNHEY, CDR2 SMNVEV (reference sequence). As DNA, the CDR3 is TGTGCCAGCAGACATCTAGCGGGAGTCTCCCACGAGCAGTACTTC. This encodes CASRHLAGVSHEQYF.

Note on this clonotype: This may arise from a read error, as a much more abundant clone is one base away. The V and J genes are TRBV6-2 or TRBV6-3 and TRBJ2-5; tentatively, D is TRBD2 (5 bases). CDR1 and CDR2 (germline): MNHEY, SVGEGT. The CDR3 has 12 amino acids. CDR3 DNA sequence: TGTGCCAGCAGTTACTCGAGGGAGACCCTGTACTTC. This codes for CASSYSRETLYF.

The genes are TRBV7-9 and TRBJ1-1, with unresolved D. The CDR3 runs 11 residues. The germline V gene has CDR1 SEHNR and CDR2 FQNEAQ (reference sequence). V gave up 3 bases and J gave up 11 bases, with 10 bases separating them. CDR3 sequence (DNA): TGTGCCAGCAGCTTGTCTCCTGGGGCTTTCTTT. Its translation: CASSLSPGAFF.

This clonotype was recorded at least ten times. For the CDR3, the DNA is TGTGCCAGCAGTGAGGGCATTTACGAGCAGTACTTC. Amino acids: CASSEGIYEQYF. The chain couples TRBV2 to TRBJ2-7; D remains unclear. CDR1 is SNHLY and CDR2 is FYNNEI in the germline V gene. With 3 bases removed from V and 4 bases from J, the gap between germline ends came to 7 bases. The CDR3 runs 12 residues.

Of note for this clonotype: A much larger clone lies one base from this, so it may be a read error. V is TRBV4-1 and J is TRBJ1-1, with D maybe TRBD1 (6 bases). Germline assignment: CDR1 MGHRA and CDR2 YSYEKL. The CDR3 runs 14 residues. V was cut by 3 bases and J by 6 bases, with 14 bases left in between. The CDR3 sequence: CASSHPQGFAEAFF. DNA of the CDR3: TGCGCCAGCAGCCATCCACAGGGTTTCGCTGAAGCTTTCTTT.

V usage is TRBV7-3 and J usage is TRBJ2-4; D is unclear. The germline V gene has CDR1 SGHTA and CDR2 FQGTGA. This CDR3 has 16 residues. Trimming left V 5 bases short and J 4 bases short, with 18 bases between. DNA for the CDR3: TGTGCCAGCAGCCAGCTTCGCAGAGAGAATAAAAACATTCAGTACTTC. Protein sequence: CASSQLRRENKNIQYF. Filled out from reference TRBV7-3 and TRBJ2-4, the complete variable domain reads GAGVSQTPSNKVTEKGKYVELRCDPISGHTALYWYRQSLGQGPEFLIYFQGTGAADDSGLPNDRFFAVRPEGSVSTLKIQRTERGDSAVYLCASSQLRRENKNIQYFGAGTRLSVL.

This clonotype occurred many times. V usage is TRBV28 and J usage is TRBJ2-7; D may be TRBD1 (5 bases). Germline V gene sequence: CDR1 MDHEN, CDR2 SYDVKM. The ends were cut back, 5 bases at V and 3 bases at J, with 17 bases in the middle. The CDR3 covers 15 residues. The CDR3 nucleotides read TGTGCCAGCAGTCCCCTAGAAGACAGTTACTACGAGCAGTACTTC. The encoded protein is CASSPLEDSYYEQYF.

At least ten counts were recorded for this clonotype. J is TRBJ2-5 and V is TRBV15; TRBD2 aligns across 7 bases. The V gene's germline CDR1 is LNHNV and CDR2 YYDKDF (reference sequence). V was pared by 1 base and J by 5 bases, with 4 bases of the junction left unmatched. This CDR3 spans 14 amino acids. The CDR3 loop reads CATSRVGGSETQYF. The CDR3 bases are TGTGCCACCAGCAGAGTCGGCGGGAGCGAGACCCAGTACTTC.

Of note for this clonotype: A clone one base away is much larger, so this may be a read error. The J gene is TRBJ2-1, the V gene TRBV29-1, with 7 bases that match TRBD1. Germline CDR1 reads SQVTM; CDR2 reads ANQGSEA. CDR3 length: 13 residues. CDR3 bases: TGCACCGCCGGGCAGGGGGTAGATCTTGAGCAGTTCTTC. As protein: CTAGQGVDLEQFF.

Only a few counts were recorded for this clonotype. The rearrangement links TRBV4-3 to TRBJ2-7; 7 bases are a match to TRBD1. CDR1 LGHNA and CDR2 YSLEER come from the germline V gene. The CDR3 spans 16 residues. With 0 bases clipped from V and 2 bases from J, the junction kept 7 bases outside the gene matches. The CDR3 sequence: CASSQDWTGGTYEQYF. The CDR3, as DNA: TGCGCCAGCAGCCAAGACTGGACAGGTGGAACCTACGAGCAGTACTTC.

The chain employs TRBV12-3 or TRBV12-4 and TRBJ1-1; D remains ambiguous. V lost 0 bases and J lost 8, with 10 bases in between. This CDR3 comprises 13 residues. The CDR3 here is CASSLALSGEAFF. The CDR3 DNA is TGTGCCAGCAGTTTAGCGCTTTCAGGAGAAGCTTTCTTT.

This clonotype was detected a few times. The chain links TRBV4-2 to TRBJ2-3; D gene ambiguous. CDR3 length: 14 residues. Germline CDR1 and CDR2: LGHNA and YNFKEQ. The V end was cut by 1 base, the J end by 5 bases, with 10 bases between. The CDR3 sequence: CASSQVDPLDTQYF. The CDR3 DNA reads as TGTGCCAGCAGCCAAGTTGACCCACTAGATACGCAGTATTTT.

This clonotype was picked up many times. V usage is TRBV2 and J usage is TRBJ1-6; D gene unclear. CDR1 and CDR2 (germline): SNHLY, FYNNEI. Trimming shortened V by 4 bases and J by 6 bases, and 16 bases separated the two germline ends. This CDR3 spans 16 amino acids. The CDR3 loop reads CASSATDGSLNSPLHF. The CDR3 DNA reads as TGTGCCAGCAGTGCTACGGACGGCAGCCTTAATTCACCCCTCCACTTT.

The gene calls are TRBV11-3 and TRBJ2-3; 8 positions agree with TRBD2. With 4 bases clipped from V and 2 bases from J, the junction kept 17 bases outside the gene matches. The germline V gene has CDR1 SGHNT and CDR2 YENEEA. This CDR3 contains 19 residues. The CDR3 region has the DNA TGTGCCAGCAGCTCCCACCCTGGATCGACGGGGGGGCCCACAGATACGCAGTATTTT. Its protein product is CASSSHPGSTGGPTDTQYF.

Comment on this clonotype: This sequence may be a read error, since a much larger clone differs from it by one base. The rearrangement links TRBV7-9 to TRBJ2-5; perhaps TRBD2 as D (5 bases). Germline V gives CDR1 SEHNR, CDR2 FQNEAQ (reference sequence). This CDR3 contains 16 residues. CDR3 amino acids: CASQWWERSTQETQCF. The CDR3 region has the DNA TGTGCCAGCCAATGGTGGGAGCGGAGCACACAAGAGACCCAGTGCTTC.

This clonotype was counted between two and nine times. The V gene is TRBV5-6, the J gene TRBJ1-1; no firm D call. This CDR3 has 12 amino acids. V was clipped by 4 bases and J by 2 bases, with 6 bases between them. Germline V CDR1 and CDR2: SGHDT, YYEEEE. CDR3: CASSHFNTEAFF. CDR3 coding DNA: TGTGCCAGCAGCCACTTTAACACTGAAGCTTTCTTT.

A word on this clonotype: One end of the junction is discordant with germline, which a read error may explain. The gene calls are TRBV6-4 and TRBJ1-1; D is unclear. CDR1 is MRHNA, CDR2 SNTAGT, per germline. There are 21 residues in the CDR3. CDR3 nucleotide sequence: TGTGCCAGCACTGACTATGGGATCCCCCGCGAGTTGTCCCCCCGTAAGATAGAAGCTTTCTTT. It translates to CASTDYGIPRELSPRKIEAFF.

This clonotype occurred a few times. The gene calls are TRBV11-2 and TRBJ1-5; no definite D call. V shed 2 bases and J shed 0 bases, with 8 bases lying between them. From germline, CDR1 is SGHAT and CDR2 FQNNGV. This CDR3 contains 15 residues. The CDR3 DNA reads TGTGCCAGCAGCTTATCACAATATAGCAATCAGCCCCAGCATTTT. It translates to CASSLSQYSNQPQHF.

The chain combines TRBV4-1 with TRBJ2-7; either TRBD1 or TRBD2 may supply D (5 bases each). Trimming took 3 bases from V and 2 from J, leaving 14 bases between them. Germline assignment: CDR1 MGHRA and CDR2 YSYEKL. The CDR3 runs to 15 residues. CDR3 amino acids: CASSQERRGPYEQYF. Written as DNA, the CDR3 is TGCGCCAGCAGCCAGGAGCGACGGGGACCCTACGAGCAGTACTTC.

A remark on this clonotype: Being one base from a much bigger clone, this may be a read error. The chain recombines TRBV7-2 with TRBJ2-1; D perhaps matches TRBD1 (6 bases). The length of the CDR3 is 16 residues. Per germline, CDR1 SGHTA and CDR2 FQGNSA. This CDR3 is CANSRKQGEERNEQFF. DNA of the CDR3: TGTGCCAACAGCCGAAAACAGGGAGAAGAGCGGAATGAGCAGTTCTTC.

The rearrangement uses TRBV13 and TRBJ1-1; D is possibly TRBD1 (5 bases). The V and J ends lost 1 base and 8 bases respectively, with 17 bases between them. The CDR3 covers 15 residues. Germline CDR1 and CDR2: PRHDT and FYEKMQ (reference sequence). This CDR3 reads CASSLELQDSSEAFF. Here the CDR3 DNA reads TGTGCCAGCAGCTTAGAACTACAGGATTCCTCCGAAGCTTTCTTT.

This clonotype occurred many times. J is TRBJ2-2 and V is TRBV29-1, with D unresolved. Germline V gene sequence: CDR1 SQVTM, CDR2 ANQGSEA. This CDR3 comprises 14 residues. The ends were cut back, 2 bases at V and 0 bases at J, with 7 bases in the middle. The CDR3 sequence: CSVETAANTGELFF. Written as DNA, the CDR3 is TGCAGCGTTGAAACGGCCGCGAACACCGGGGAGCTGTTTTTT.

The V call is TRBV5-4, the J call TRBJ1-1; 7 nucleotides line up with TRBD1. V lost 2 bases to trimming and J lost 2 bases; unmatched junction nucleotides: 9. Germline CDR1 is SGHNT and CDR2 is YYREEE (reference sequence). This CDR3 contains 16 residues. The DNA for the CDR3 is TGTGCCAGCAGCTTCTCCACCGGGACAGCTAACACTGAAGCTTTCTTT. Its protein is CASSFSTGTANTEAFF.